These 5 T cell receptor beta chains were sequenced from one sample in a study of CD8 T cells in ankylosing spondylitis. Using its own MiXCR run on the 5' RACE reads, TCRdb lists one record per CDR3 protein. The sample carries 200,000 to 300,000 distinct CDR3 sequences, 7.5% to 9% recorded once. The specimen was blood, either unsorted or a sorted T cell fraction (not recorded which). All receptors come from a male donor with ankylosing spondylitis or in good health (not recorded which).

The sample holds many counts of this clonotype. The rearrangement links TRBV5-1 to TRBJ1-6; the match to TRBD1 covers 10 bases. The CDR3 has 15 residues. CDR1 SGHRS and CDR2 YFSETQ come from the germline V gene. The junction had 4 bases not matched to a gene; V was cut back by 4 bases and J by 6 bases. DNA for the CDR3: TGCGCCAGCAGCCAAAGGACAGGGGGTAATTCACCCCTCCACTTT. This codes for CASSQRTGGNSPLHF.

The V gene is TRBV3-1, the J gene TRBJ2-1; possibly TRBD1 or TRBD2 for D (5 bases each). Trimming shortened V by 0 bases and J by 5 bases, and 11 bases separated the two germline ends. There are 15 residues in the CDR3. Germline CDR1 LGHDT, CDR2 YNNKEL (reference sequence). The CDR3 DNA is TGTGCCAGCAGCCAAGATGGGGGACCAGACAATGAGCAGTTCTTC. It codes for CASSQDGGPDNEQFF.

This clonotype was seen repeatedly, ten times or more. The chain recombines TRBV6-6 with TRBJ1-2; 10 nucleotides match TRBD1. CDR3 length equals 13 residues. V was clipped by 5 bases and J by 7 bases; unmatched bases: 4. Germline loops: CDR1 MNHNY, CDR2 SVGAGI (reference sequence). CDR3 residues: CASSLDRGPGYTF. The CDR3 DNA reads as TGTGCCAGCAGTCTTGACAGGGGGCCTGGCTACACCTTC.

This clonotype was picked up many times. The chain couples TRBV7-8 to TRBJ2-5; tentative D call: TRBD1 (5 bases). The CDR3 covers 14 residues. Germline V CDR1 and CDR2: SGHVS, FQNEAQ. The V end lost 5 bases, the J end lost 5 bases, and 15 bases lay between the germline ends. CDR3 residues: CASSLSQGRETQYF. In DNA form, the CDR3 reads TGTGCCAGCAGCCTAAGTCAGGGCCGGGAGACCCAGTACTTC.

This clonotype was counted at least ten times. The chain uses TRBV20-1 and TRBJ2-5; D remains ambiguous. Germline V gene lookup returns CDR1 DFQATT and CDR2 SNEGSKA (reference sequence). V shed 4 bases and J shed 2 bases, with 14 bases lying between them. The CDR3 is 14 amino acids. Written as DNA, the CDR3 is TGCAGTGCTACCCCCGAAAGGGAACAAGAGACCCAGTACTTC. It specifies CSATPEREQETQYF.